This T cell receptor beta chain is drawn from a study of cytomegalovirus exposure and HLA in healthy donors. General study results and limits: TCR beta chains numbering 164 were designated cytomegalovirus-associated.

This clone was seen only a few times. Its specificity is not known. A multiplex PCR was run with 60 Vbeta primers and 13 Jbeta primers. Per the authors' pipeline: Later analysis identified 65 million to 80 million unique TCR beta chains, about 12 million shared. Clones were sequenced by immunoSEQ multiplex PCR, and TCRdb holds only the in-frame ones, with some missing. V and J calls and clone size are as listed in that table; D and trimming were resolved from the DNA. The data hold more than 150,000 clones, with around 76% observed a single time. V was trimmed by 6 bases and J by 3 bases, leaving 12 bases between them. The CDR3 contains 13 residues. Germline lookup yields CDR1 MNHNY and CDR2 SVGAGI (reference sequence).

The V and J genes are TRBV6-6 and TRBJ2-7; D is perhaps TRBD1 (6 bases). The receptor comes from a woman in her twenties or thirties in good health and CMV-seropositive. Sequenced input: PBMCs. CDR3 amino acids: CASSPGTNYEQYF. The CDR3 DNA sequence: TGTGCCAGCAGCCCCGGGACAAACTACGAGCAGTACTTC.